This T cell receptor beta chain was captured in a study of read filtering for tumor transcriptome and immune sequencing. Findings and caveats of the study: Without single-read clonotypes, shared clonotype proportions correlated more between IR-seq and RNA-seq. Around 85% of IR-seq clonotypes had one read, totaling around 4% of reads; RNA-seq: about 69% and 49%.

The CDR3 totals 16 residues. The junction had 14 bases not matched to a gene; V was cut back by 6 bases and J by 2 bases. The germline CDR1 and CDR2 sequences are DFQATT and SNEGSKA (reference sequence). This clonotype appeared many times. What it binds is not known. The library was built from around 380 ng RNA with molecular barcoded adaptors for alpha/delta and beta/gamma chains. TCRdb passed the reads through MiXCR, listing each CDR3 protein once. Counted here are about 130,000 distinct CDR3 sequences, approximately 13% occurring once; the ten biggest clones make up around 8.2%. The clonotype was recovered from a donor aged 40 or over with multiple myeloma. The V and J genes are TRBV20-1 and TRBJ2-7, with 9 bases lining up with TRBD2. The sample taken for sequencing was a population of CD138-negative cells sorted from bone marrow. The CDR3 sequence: CSADRLAADSTYEQYF. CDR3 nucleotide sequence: TGCAGTGCAGATCGACTAGCGGCGGATTCGACCTACGAGCAGTACTTC.